The entry below describes one T cell receptor (beta chain). This sample was taken from a study of cytomegalovirus exposure and HLA in healthy donors. Primers included in the PCR were 60 Vbeta and 13 Jbeta primers. The repertoire was sequenced with immunoSEQ multiplex PCR; TCRdb's copy has only in-frame clones and lacks some. The top ten clones hold roughly 0.98% of a sample with roughly 190,000 clones, roughly nine tenths of them seen once. Despite likely unrecorded immune exposures, the donors were nominally healthy at the time of sampling. The specimen sequenced was PBMCs. This clonotype was sampled from a boy aged 2 to 10 in good health and CMV-seronegative.

The CDR3 loop reads CASSSGGRDQPQHF. The CDR3, as DNA: TGCGCCAGCAGCTCCGGGGGGCGGGATCAGCCCCAGCATTTT. The chain joins TRBV5-1 to TRBJ1-5; the D gene is possibly TRBD1 (6 bases). Germline V gene lookup returns CDR1 SGHRS and CDR2 YFSETQ. CDR3 length: 14 residues. With 3 bases removed from V and 5 bases from J, the gap between germline ends came to 12 bases.